This T cell receptor beta chain was identified during a study of blood T cells in healthy people across ages. V lost 7 bases and J 8 bases, leaving 17 bases between the germline ends. The CDR3 extends over 14 amino acids. For the second PCR, which ran for 7 to 11 cycles, a sample-barcoded 5' primer and a J-beta primer mix were used. Each cDNA molecule, via a template-switch adaptor with 12 random nucleotides, was tagged. TCRdb used MiXCR to reprocess the 5' RACE reads, holding one entry per CDR3 protein. The table includes around 800,000 distinct CDR3 sequences, 53% detected once. This clonotype has a single count.

What was sequenced was blood. The TCR sequence derives from a man older than 75 in good health. V gene TRBV12-3 or TRBV12-4 combines with J gene TRBJ1-4, with D possibly TRBD1 on 6 matching bases. In DNA, the CDR3 is TGTGCCAGCACTTCAGGGGACGGGGTGGAAAAACTGTTTTTT. Its translation: CASTSGDGVEKLFF.